The subject of this entry is one T cell receptor beta chain. The sample belongs to a study of blood T cell repertoires in COVID-19. The wider study: COVID-19 samples, acute and convalescent, were from the United States, Italy and Spain. In each case, the material was cDNA or gDNA derived from T cells, B-cell-depleted T cells, or PBMCs.

The method was immunoSEQ multiplex PCR; TCRdb's version includes in-frame clones alone and lacks a portion of them. Seen here are around 82,000 clones, about 82% observed once, and the top ten hold 8.5% to 10%. In germline, CDR1 is GTSNPN, CDR2 SVGIG (reference sequence). V was clipped by 3 bases and J by 2 bases; unmatched bases: 6. The CDR3 length is 15 residues. The chain combines TRBV30 with TRBJ2-5; 10 nucleotides align to TRBD1. Sequencing input: peripheral blood. This TCR derives from a man aged 45 to 65 with COVID-19, enrolled during active disease. Written as DNA, the CDR3 is TGTGCCTGGAGCACCGGGACAGGGGCGCAAGAGACCCAGTACTTC. It encodes CAWSTGTGAQETQYF.